This T cell receptor beta chain emerged from a study of cytomegalovirus exposure and HLA in healthy donors. Study observations and caveats: When analyzed later, a missense DCLRE1C variant was found to be linked to TCR beta V- and J-gene trimming.

CDR3 length: 15 residues. The V and J ends lost 3 bases and 5 bases respectively, with 16 bases between them. Per germline, CDR1 MNHEY and CDR2 SVGAGI. About this clone itself: Its antigen is as yet unknown.

The PCR was carried out with 60 Vbeta primers and 13 Jbeta primers. The authors' processing: An analysis that came later counted tens of millions of unique TCR beta chains, approximately 9.9 million shared. Libraries were prepared by immunoSEQ multiplex PCR; TCRdb keeps only in-frame clonotypes and omits some of them. V and J calls and clone size follow that table, whereas D and trimming were derived from the DNA. Of roughly 150,000 clones detected, around 70% appear once; the ten largest clones hold 1.5% to 2%. Specimen: PBMCs. The TCR sequence derives from a woman under 40 in good health and CMV-seronegative. The chain recombines TRBV6-5 with TRBJ1-2; possible D gene TRBD1, 5 bases. The CDR3: CASSYSGHLPYGYTF. For the CDR3, the DNA is TGTGCCAGCAGTTATTCTGGACATCTTCCTTATGGCTACACCTTC.